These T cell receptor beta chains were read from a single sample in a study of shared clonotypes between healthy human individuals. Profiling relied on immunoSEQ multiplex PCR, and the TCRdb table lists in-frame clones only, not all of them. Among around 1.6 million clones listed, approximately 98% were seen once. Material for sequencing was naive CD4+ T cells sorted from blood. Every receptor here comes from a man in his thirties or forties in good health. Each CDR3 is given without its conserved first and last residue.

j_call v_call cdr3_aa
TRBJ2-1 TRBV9 ASSLGTASYNEQF
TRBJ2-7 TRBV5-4 ASSLAVSGGPSPYEQY
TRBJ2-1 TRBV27 ASTPLGLPNNEQF
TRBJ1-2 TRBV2 ASRETGADYGYT
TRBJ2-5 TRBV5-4 ASSPVGGQETQY
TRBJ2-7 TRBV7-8 ASSLATADGVYEQY
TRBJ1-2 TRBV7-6 ASSPSLLNYGYT
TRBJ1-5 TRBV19 ATSLRSNQPQH
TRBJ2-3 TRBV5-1 ASSFATSTDTQY
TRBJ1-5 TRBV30 AWADGSNQPQH
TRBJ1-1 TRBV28 ASSLNRGGSEAF
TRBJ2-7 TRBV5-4 ASSPRLAGPTSEQY
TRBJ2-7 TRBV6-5 ASSYLSSYEQY
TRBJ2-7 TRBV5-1 ASSNRGPEQY
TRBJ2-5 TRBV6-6 ASSYWGTETQY
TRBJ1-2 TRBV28 ASSPDGDGYT
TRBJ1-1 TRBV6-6 ASTQGLMNTEAF
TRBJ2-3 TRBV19 ASSTSGRGKSTDTQY
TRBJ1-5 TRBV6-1 ASRGDSPNQPQH
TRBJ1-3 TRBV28 ASSFLAGNTIY
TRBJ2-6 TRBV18 ASSPVAGGTGANVLT
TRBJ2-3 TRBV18 ASSPLTGRASNTQY
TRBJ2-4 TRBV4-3 ASSQGLQAKNIQY
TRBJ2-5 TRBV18 ASSPLKKGTQETQY
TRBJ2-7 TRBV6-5 AILRAPGPLYEQY
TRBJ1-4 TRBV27 ASSLAGTGVNEKLF
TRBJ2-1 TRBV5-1 ASSLSGSSYNEQF
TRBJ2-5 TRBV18 ASSPGQGSHETQY
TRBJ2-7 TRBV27 ASSLFGQGLYEQY